Presented here are 14 T cell receptor beta chains from one specimen sequenced in a study of blood T cell repertoires in COVID-19. The repertoire was sequenced with immunoSEQ multiplex PCR; TCRdb's copy has only in-frame clones and lacks some. The repertoire holds some 96,000 clones, with roughly 86% as singletons. Specimen: peripheral blood. These receptors were collected from a man aged 50 to 59 with acute or convalescent COVID-19.

This rearrangement joins TRBV5-6 to TRBJ1-2, with a tentative D call TRBD1 (6 bases). V dropped 7 bases and J dropped 4 bases, with 14 bases sitting between them. Germline V gives CDR1 SGHDT, CDR2 YYEEEE. The CDR3 contains 13 residues. The CDR3 DNA follows: TGTGCCAGCCAGGAGGTCAGGGGCTATGGCTACACCTTC. It encodes CASQEVRGYGYTF. Full variable domain (rest looked up from reference TRBV5-6 and TRBJ1-2): DAGVTQSPTHLIKTRGQQVTLRCSPKSGHDTVSWYQQALGQGPQFIFQYYEEEERQRGNFPDRFSGHQFPNYSSELNVNALLLGDSALYLCASQEVRGYGYTFGSGTRLTVV.

CDR3 region: CASSQDPHRANYGYTF. The CDR3 nucleotides read TGCGCCAGCAGCCAAGATCCCCACAGAGCTAACTATGGCTACACCTTC. This chain uses TRBV4-1 with TRBJ1-2; D remains ambiguous. V dropped 0 bases and J dropped 0 bases, with 11 bases sitting between them. The CDR3 extends over 16 amino acids. Germline V lookup: CDR1 MGHRA, CDR2 YSYEKL.

Comment on this clone: This sample also contains other DNA sequences that code for the same CDR3. The chain carries TRBV2 and TRBJ2-7; perhaps TRBD1 as D (7 bases). Germline-derived CDR1 and CDR2 are SNHLY and FYNNEI. The germline V and J ends were trimmed by 8 bases and 6 bases, with 14 bases remaining between them. CDR3 length: 12 residues. The CDR3: CASRSGGSEQYF. DNA for the CDR3: TGTGCCAGCCGGTCAGGGGGGTCCGAGCAGTACTTC.

This rearrangement joins TRBV25-1 to TRBJ1-5; D is perhaps TRBD1 (6 bases). The CDR3 consists of 16 residues. The V gene's germline CDR1 is MGHDK and CDR2 SYGVNS. The V gene lost 3 bases and the J gene lost 2 bases, with 14 bases spanning the gap. CDR3 DNA sequence: TGTGCCAGCAGTGATAGTCAGGGGCCGGGCAATCAGCCCCAGCATTTT. Its protein is CASSDSQGPGNQPQHF.

Details on this clone: Its ends do not fully match the called genes, so a read error is possible. This sequence joins TRBV29-1 and TRBJ1-2; 9 bases are shared with TRBD1. The germline gives CDR1 SQVTM, CDR2 ANQGSEA. CDR3 size: 13 residues. CDR3 region: CSVDTGTGKANSF. CDR3 nucleotides: TGCAGCGTTGACACCGGGACAGGGAAGGCGAATTCCTTC.

The chain carries TRBV30 and TRBJ1-2; maybe TRBD1 (5 bases). Trimming removed 4 bases at V and 5 bases at J, with 29 bases between. CDR1 is GTSNPN and CDR2 is SVGIG in the germline V gene (reference sequence). CDR3 length: 18 amino acids. Written as DNA, the CDR3 is TGTGCCTGGAAAGTAGGAGGGGAATACAGTTTGATGGGTTATGGCTACACCTTC. Protein: CAWKVGGEYSLMGYGYTF.

The chain is built from TRBV12-3 or TRBV12-4 and TRBJ1-5; D gene unclear. The CDR3 consists of 12 residues. The V gene lost 6 bases and the J gene lost 6 bases, with 9 bases spanning the gap. This chain's CDR3 is CASSHRSQPQHF. For the CDR3, the DNA is TGTGCCAGCAGCCACCGGTCTCAGCCCCAGCATTTT.

This sequence joins TRBV5-1 and TRBJ2-3, with 10 bases fitting TRBD2. V dropped 5 bases and J dropped 0; count of bases not matched to a gene: 15. The length of the CDR3 is 19 residues. Germline V CDR1 and CDR2: SGHRS, YFSETQ. The CDR3 nucleotides are TGCGCCAGCAGAGATCGGGAGAGCGGGAGGGCCCAGAGCACAGATACGCAGTATTTT. Translated: CASRDRESGRAQSTDTQYF.

The V gene is TRBV5-1, the J gene TRBJ2-7; TRBD1 agrees at 7 bases. V lost 4 bases and J lost 4; bases outside the gene matches: 8. Germline CDR1 SGHRS, CDR2 YFSETQ. The CDR3 runs 14 residues. As DNA, the CDR3 is TGCGCCAGCAGCGGAACGACAGGGAATTACGAGCAGTACTTC. Protein sequence: CASSGTTGNYEQYF.

V and J are TRBV18 and TRBJ2-7; no clear D gene. The V gene's germline CDR1 is KGHSH and CDR2 LQKENI. With 3 bases removed from V and 5 bases from J, the gap between germline ends came to 8 bases. CDR3 length: 12 residues. Here the CDR3 DNA reads TGTGCCAGCTCACCTGCCAGGAACGAGCAGTACTTC. Protein: CASSPARNEQYF.

The genes are TRBV23-1 and TRBJ1-6, with a tentative D call TRBD1 (5 bases). TRBV23-1 is an ORF, with its function uncertain. The CDR3 totals 20 residues. V was clipped by 3 bases and J by 1 base, with 22 bases between them. Here the CDR3 reads CASSQPGLREGTSYNSPLHF. The CDR3 DNA sequence: TGCGCCAGCAGTCAGCCAGGACTGAGGGAAGGGACTTCCTATAATTCACCCCTCCACTTT.

This chain joins TRBV6-5 and TRBJ1-5; 7 bases line up with TRBD1. The CDR3 runs to 14 residues. The ends lost 4 bases at V and 1 base at J; junction bases unmatched: 1. Germline-derived CDR1 and CDR2 are MNHEY and SVGAGI. CDR3 residues: CASSSTGSNQPQHF. The CDR3 bases are TGTGCCAGCAGTTCGACAGGGAGCAATCAGCCCCAGCATTTT.

The V call is TRBV28, the J call TRBJ2-4; TRBD2 matches at 7 bases. Germline V gene data show CDR1 as MDHEN and CDR2 as SYDVKM. The length of the CDR3 is 14 residues. After removal of 6 bases from V and 1 base from J, the junction contained 3 bases not matched to a gene. CDR3 nucleotide sequence: TGTGCCAGCAGGCCCGGGGGGGCCAAAAACATTCAGTACTTC. Protein product: CASRPGGAKNIQYF.

J is TRBJ2-1 and V is TRBV6-5; possible D gene TRBD1, 5 bases. Germline V gene sequence: CDR1 MNHEY, CDR2 SVGAGI. CDR3 length equals 15 residues. V lost 4 bases to trimming and J lost 9 bases, with 19 bases between them. The CDR3 spells CASSSKDTGIFEQFF. CDR3 sequence (DNA): TGTGCCAGCAGTTCTAAAGACACAGGCATTTTTGAGCAGTTCTTC.